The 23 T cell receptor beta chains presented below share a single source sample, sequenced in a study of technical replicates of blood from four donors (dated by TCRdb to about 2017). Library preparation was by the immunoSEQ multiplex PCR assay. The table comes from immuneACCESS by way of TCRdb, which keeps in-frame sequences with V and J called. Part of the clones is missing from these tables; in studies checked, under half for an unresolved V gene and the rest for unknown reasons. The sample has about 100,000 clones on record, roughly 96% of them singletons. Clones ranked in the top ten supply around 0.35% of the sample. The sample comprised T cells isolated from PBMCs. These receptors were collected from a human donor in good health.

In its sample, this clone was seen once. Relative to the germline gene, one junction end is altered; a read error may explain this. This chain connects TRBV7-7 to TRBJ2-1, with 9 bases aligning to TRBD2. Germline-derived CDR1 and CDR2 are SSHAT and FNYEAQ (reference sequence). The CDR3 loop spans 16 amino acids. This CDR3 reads CASSYRPGLAFNEQFF. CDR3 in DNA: TGTGCTAGCAGCTATAGACCGGGACTAGCTTTTAATGAGCAGTTCTTC.

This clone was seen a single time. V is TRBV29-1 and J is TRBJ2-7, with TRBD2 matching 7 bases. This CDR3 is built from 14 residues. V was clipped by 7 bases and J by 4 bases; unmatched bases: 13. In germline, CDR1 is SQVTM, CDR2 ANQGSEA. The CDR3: CSAVLAGTAYEQYF. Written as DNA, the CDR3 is TGCAGCGCCGTGTTAGCGGGCACTGCTTACGAGCAGTACTTC.

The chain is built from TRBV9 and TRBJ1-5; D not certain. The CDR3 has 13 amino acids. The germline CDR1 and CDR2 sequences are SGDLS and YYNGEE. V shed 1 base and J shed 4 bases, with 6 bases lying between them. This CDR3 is CASSVSGNQPQHF. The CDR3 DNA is TGTGCCAGCAGCGTATCAGGTAATCAGCCCCAGCATTTT.

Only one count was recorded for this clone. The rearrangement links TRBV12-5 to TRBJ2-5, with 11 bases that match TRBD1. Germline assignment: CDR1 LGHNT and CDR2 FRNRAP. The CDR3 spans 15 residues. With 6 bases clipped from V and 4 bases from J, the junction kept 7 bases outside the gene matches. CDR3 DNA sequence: TGTGCTAGTGGCCCAGGGACAGGGGGGAGAGAGACCCAGTACTTC. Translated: CASGPGTGGRETQYF.

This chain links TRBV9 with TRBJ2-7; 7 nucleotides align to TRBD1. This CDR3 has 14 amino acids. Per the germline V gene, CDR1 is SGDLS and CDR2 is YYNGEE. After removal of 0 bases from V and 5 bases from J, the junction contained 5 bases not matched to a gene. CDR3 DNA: TGTGCCAGCAGCGTAGGAGGGGGCTACAACGAGCAGTACTTC. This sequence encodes CASSVGGGYNEQYF.

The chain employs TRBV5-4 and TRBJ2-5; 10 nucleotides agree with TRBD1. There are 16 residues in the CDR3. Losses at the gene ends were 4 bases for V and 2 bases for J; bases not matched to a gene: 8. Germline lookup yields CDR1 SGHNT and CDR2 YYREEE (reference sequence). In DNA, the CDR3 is TGTGCCAGCAGCGATCCGGGGACAGGGGATCAAGAGACCCAGTACTTC. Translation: CASSDPGTGDQETQYF.

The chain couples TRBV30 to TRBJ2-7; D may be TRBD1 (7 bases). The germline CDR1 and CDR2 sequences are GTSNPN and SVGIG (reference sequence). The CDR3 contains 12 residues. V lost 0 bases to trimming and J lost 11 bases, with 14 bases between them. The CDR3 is CAWSVGLQGKYF. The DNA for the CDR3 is TGTGCCTGGAGTGTAGGACTACAGGGGAAGTACTTC. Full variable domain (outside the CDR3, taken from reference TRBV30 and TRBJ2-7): SQTIHQWPATLVQPVGSPLSLECTVEGTSNPNLYWYRQAAGRGLQLLFYSVGIGQISSEVPQNLSASRPQDRQFILSSKKLLLSDSGFYLCAWSVGLQGKYFGPGTRLTVT.

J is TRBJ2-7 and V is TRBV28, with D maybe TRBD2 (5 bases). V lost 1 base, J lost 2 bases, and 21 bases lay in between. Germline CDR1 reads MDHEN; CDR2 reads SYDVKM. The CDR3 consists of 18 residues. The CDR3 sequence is CASSLYPWAGGKTYEQYF. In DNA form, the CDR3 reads TGTGCCAGCAGTTTATATCCTTGGGCGGGTGGGAAGACCTACGAGCAGTACTTC.

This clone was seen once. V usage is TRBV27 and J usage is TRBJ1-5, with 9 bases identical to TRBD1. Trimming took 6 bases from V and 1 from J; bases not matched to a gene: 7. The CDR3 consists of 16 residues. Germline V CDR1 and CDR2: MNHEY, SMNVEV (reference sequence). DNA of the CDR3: TGTGCCAGCAGACCAAGACAGGGGGTAAGCAATCAGCCCCAGCATTTT. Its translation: CASRPRQGVSNQPQHF.

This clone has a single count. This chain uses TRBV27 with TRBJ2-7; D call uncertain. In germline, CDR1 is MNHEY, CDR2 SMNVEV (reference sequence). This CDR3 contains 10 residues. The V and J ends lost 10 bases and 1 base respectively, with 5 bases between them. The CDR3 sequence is CATFSYEQYF. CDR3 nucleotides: TGTGCCACCTTTTCCTACGAGCAGTACTTC.

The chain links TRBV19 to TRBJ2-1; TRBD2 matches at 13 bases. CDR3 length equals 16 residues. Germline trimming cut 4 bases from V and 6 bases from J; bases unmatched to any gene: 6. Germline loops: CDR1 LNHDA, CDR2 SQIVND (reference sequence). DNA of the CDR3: TGTGCCAGTAGTAAGCAGGGACTAGCGGGATTCAATGAGCAGTTCTTC. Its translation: CASSKQGLAGFNEQFF.

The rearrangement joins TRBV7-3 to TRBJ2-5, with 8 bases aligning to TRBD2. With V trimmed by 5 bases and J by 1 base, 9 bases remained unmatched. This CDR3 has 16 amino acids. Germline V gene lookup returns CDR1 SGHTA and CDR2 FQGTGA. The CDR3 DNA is TGTGCCAGCAGCACCCACTTACTAGCGGTCCAAGAGACCCAGTACTTC. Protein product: CASSTHLLAVQETQYF.

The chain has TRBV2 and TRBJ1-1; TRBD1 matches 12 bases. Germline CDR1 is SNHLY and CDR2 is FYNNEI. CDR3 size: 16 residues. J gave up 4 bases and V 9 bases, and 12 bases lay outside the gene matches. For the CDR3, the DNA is TGTGCCAGTCTCCCGGGACAGGGGGCGCTGGGCACTGAAGCTTTCTTT. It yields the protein CASLPGQGALGTEAFF.

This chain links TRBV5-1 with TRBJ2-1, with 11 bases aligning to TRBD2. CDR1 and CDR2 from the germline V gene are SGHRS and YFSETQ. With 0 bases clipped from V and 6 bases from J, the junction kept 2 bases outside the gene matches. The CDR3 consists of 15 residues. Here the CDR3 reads CASSLEGLAANEQFF. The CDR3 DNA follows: TGCGCCAGCAGCTTGGAGGGACTAGCGGCCAATGAGCAGTTCTTC. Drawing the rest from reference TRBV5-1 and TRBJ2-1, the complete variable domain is KAGVTQTPRYLIKTRGQQVTLSCSPISGHRSVSWYQQTPGQGLQFLFEYFSETQRNKGNFPGRFSGRQFSNSRSEMNVSTLELGDSALYLCASSLEGLAANEQFFGPGTRLTVL.

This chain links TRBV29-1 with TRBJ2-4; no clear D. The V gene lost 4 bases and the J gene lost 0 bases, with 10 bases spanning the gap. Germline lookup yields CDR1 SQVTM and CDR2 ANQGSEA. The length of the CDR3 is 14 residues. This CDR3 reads CSVVSRLAKNIQYF. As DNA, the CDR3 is TGCAGCGTTGTTTCAAGACTAGCCAAAAACATTCAGTACTTC.

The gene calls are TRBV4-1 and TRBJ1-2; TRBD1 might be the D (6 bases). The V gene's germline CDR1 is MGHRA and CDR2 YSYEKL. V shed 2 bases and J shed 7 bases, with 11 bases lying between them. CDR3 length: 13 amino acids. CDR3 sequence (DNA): TGCGCCAGCAGCCAAACCAGGACAGCTGGCTACACCTTC. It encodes CASSQTRTAGYTF.

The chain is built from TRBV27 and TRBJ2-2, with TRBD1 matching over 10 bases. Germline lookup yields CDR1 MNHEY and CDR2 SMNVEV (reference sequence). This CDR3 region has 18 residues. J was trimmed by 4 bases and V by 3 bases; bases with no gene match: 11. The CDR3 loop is CASSFNYGTGAFTGELFF. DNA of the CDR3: TGTGCCAGCAGTTTTAATTACGGGACAGGGGCTTTCACCGGGGAGCTGTTTTTT.

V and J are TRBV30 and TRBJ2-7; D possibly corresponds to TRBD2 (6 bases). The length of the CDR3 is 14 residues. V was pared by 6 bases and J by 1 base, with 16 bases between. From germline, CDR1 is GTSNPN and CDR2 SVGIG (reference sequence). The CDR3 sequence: CACLWRGASYEQYF. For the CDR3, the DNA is TGTGCCTGTTTATGGAGGGGCGCATCCTACGAGCAGTACTTC.

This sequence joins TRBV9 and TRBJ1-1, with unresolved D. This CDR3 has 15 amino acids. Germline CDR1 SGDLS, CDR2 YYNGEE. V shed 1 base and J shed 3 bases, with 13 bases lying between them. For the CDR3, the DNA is TGTGCCAGCAGCGTATCTGTGAAACGGGACACTGAAGCTTTCTTT. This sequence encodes CASSVSVKRDTEAFF.

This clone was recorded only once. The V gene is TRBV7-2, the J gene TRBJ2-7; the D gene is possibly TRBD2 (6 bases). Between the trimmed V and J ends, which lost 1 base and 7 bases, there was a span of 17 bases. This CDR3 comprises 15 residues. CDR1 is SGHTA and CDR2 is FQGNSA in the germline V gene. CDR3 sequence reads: CASSLVPGGVGEQYF. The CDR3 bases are TGTGCCAGCAGCTTAGTGCCAGGCGGGGTAGGGGAGCAGTACTTC.

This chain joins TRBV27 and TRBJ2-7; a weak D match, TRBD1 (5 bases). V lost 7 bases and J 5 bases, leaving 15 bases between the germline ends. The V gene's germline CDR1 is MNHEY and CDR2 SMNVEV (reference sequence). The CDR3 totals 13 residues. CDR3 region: CASTANPGNEQYF. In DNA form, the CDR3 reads TGTGCCAGCACCGCCAACCCAGGGAACGAGCAGTACTTC.

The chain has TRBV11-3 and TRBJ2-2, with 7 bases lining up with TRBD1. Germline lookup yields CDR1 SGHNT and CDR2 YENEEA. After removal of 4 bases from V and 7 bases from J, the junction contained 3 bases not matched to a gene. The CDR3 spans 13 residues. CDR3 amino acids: CASSSQGSGELFF. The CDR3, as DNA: TGTGCCAGCAGCTCACAGGGGAGCGGGGAGCTGTTTTTT.

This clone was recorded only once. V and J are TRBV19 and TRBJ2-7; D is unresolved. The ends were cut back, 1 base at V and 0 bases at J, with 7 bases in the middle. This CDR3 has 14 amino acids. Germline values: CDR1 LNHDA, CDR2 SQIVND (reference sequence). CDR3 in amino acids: CASSIGRSSYEQYF. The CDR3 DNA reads TGTGCCAGTAGTATAGGACGGAGCTCCTACGAGCAGTACTTC.